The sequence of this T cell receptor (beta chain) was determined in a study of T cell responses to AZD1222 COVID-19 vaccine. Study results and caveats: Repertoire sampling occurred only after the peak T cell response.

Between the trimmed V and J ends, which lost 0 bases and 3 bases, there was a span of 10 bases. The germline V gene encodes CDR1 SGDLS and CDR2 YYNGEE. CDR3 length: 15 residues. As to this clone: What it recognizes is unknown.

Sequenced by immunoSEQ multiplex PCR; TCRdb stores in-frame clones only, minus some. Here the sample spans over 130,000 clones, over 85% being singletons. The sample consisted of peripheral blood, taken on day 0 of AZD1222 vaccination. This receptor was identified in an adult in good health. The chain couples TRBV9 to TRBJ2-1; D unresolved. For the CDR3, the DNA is TGTGCCAGCAGCGTAGCGAAAGTTCACTACAATGAGCAGTTCTTC. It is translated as CASSVAKVHYNEQFF. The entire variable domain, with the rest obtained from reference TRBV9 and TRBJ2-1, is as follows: DSGVTQTPKHLITATGQRVTLRCSPRSGDLSVYWYQQSLDQGLQFLIQYYNGEERAKGNILERFSAQQFPDLHSELNLSSLELGDSALYFCASSVAKVHYNEQFFGPGTRLTVL.